Listed below are T cell receptor beta chains from one sample, sequenced in a study of T cell repertoires and HLA-DP antigens. TCRdb keeps only in-frame clones here, not all; method: immunoSEQ multiplex PCR. The sample has over 100,000 clones; around 93% are singletons. Antigens of these TCRs are unknown. The sequenced sample was CD4+ T cells from PBMCs. The receptors shown here come from a woman aged 18 to 35 in good health and CMV-seronegative. Each CDR3 is given with its conserved first and last residue. D genes are given only for firm matches. Not every row has a clone size; where given, it reads once, few, many or a size class.

clone size	CDR3 length	D gene	V gene	J gene	CDR3 protein	CDR3 DNA
.	14	TRBD1	TRBV7-3	TRBJ1-1	CASSPGQGNTEAFF	TGTGCCAGCAGCCCCGGACAGGGGAACACTGAAGCTTTCTTT
.	14	TRBD2	TRBV19	TRBJ2-4	CATSSPGGKNIQYF	TGTGCCACCTCCTCCCCGGGAGGCAAAAACATTCAGTACTTC
.	16	.	TRBV6-6	TRBJ2-6	CASRGRGGSGANVLTF	TGTGCCAGCAGGGGACGAGGGGGCTCTGGGGCCAACGTCCTGACTTTC
.	12	.	TRBV29-1	TRBJ2-3	CSVDKGTDTQYF	TGCAGCGTTGATAAAGGGACAGATACGCAGTATTTT
.	14	.	TRBV19	TRBJ2-5	CASARAGRQETQYF	TGTGCCAGTGCAAGGGCAGGGAGGCAAGAGACCCAGTACTTC
.	16	.	TRBV6-5	TRBJ1-2	CASSSSGLSANYGYTF	TGTGCCAGCAGTTCCTCTGGGTTGAGCGCTAACTATGGCTACACCTTC
.	15	.	TRBV28	TRBJ1-6	CASSLTGGTGAPLHF	TGTGCCAGCAGCCTAACGGGTGGGACCGGGGCACCCCTCCACTTT
.	15	.	TRBV18	TRBJ1-1	CASSPVSFLNTEAFF	TGTGCCAGCTCACCCGTCAGTTTTTTGAACACTGAAGCTTTCTTT
.	16	.	TRBV5-4	TRBJ2-3	CASSLIISGYTDTQYF	TGTGCCAGCAGCTTGATCATTAGCGGCTACACAGATACGCAGTATTTT
.	13	.	TRBV7-3	TRBJ1-3	CASSLRGGNTIYF	TGTGCCAGCAGCTTACGGGGAGGGAACACCATATATTTT
.	15	TRBD1	TRBV6-6	TRBJ1-4	CASSYPGQGSEKLFF	TGTGCCAGCAGTTACCCGGGACAGGGGTCTGAAAAACTGTTTTTT
.	14	TRBD1	TRBV9	TRBJ1-2	CASSAGTAKGGYTF	TGTGCCAGCAGCGCCGGGACAGCGAAAGGAGGCTACACCTTC
.	15	.	TRBV11-2	TRBJ2-2	CASSLIRANTGELFF	TGTGCCAGCAGCTTAATCAGGGCGAACACCGGGGAGCTGTTTTTT
.	16	.	TRBV27	TRBJ1-4	CASSLFRRATNEKLFF	TGTGCCAGCAGTTTATTCAGAAGAGCAACTAATGAAAAACTGTTTTTT
.	15	.	TRBV5-1	TRBJ2-1	CASKTELAFYNEQFF	TGCGCCAGCAAAACAGAGCTAGCCTTCTACAATGAGCAGTTCTTC
.	11	.	TRBV5-4	TRBJ2-5	CAMHIQETQYF	TGTGCCATGCACATCCAAGAGACCCAGTACTTC
.	13	.	TRBV13	TRBJ2-2	CASSTRPNGELFF	TGTGCCAGCAGCACGAGGCCCAACGGGGAGCTGTTTTTT
.	14	.	TRBV29-1	TRBJ1-5	CSVADRNSNQPQHF	TGCAGCGTTGCAGACAGAAATAGCAATCAGCCCCAGCATTTT
.	12	.	TRBV19	TRBJ2-1	CASSIWGNEQFF	TGTGCCAGTAGTATATGGGGCAATGAGCAGTTCTTC
.	15	.	TRBV7-2	TRBJ1-4	CASSRDGATNEKLFF	TGTGCCAGCAGTCGGGACGGTGCAACTAATGAAAAACTGTTTTTT
.	14	.	TRBV2	TRBJ1-6	CASSLQGNHSPLHF	TGTGCCAGCAGTCTACAGGGTAATCATTCACCCCTCCACTTT
.	15	TRBD2	TRBV5-1	TRBJ2-2	CASRVLLAGAGELFF	TGCGCCAGCAGGGTCCTCCTAGCGGGAGCCGGGGAGCTGTTTTTT
.	12	.	TRBV28	TRBJ1-2	CASRRANYGYTF	TGTGCCAGCCGACGGGCAAACTATGGCTACACCTTC
few	14	.	TRBV28	TRBJ1-1	CASSLGAVNTEAFF	TGTGCCAGCAGCCTAGGGGCGGTGAACACTGAAGCTTTCTTT
.	13	.	TRBV27	TRBJ1-1	CASSFEANTEAFF	TGTGCCAGCAGTTTTGAAGCGAACACTGAAGCTTTCTTT